This entry describes one TCR beta chain. The antigen remains undetermined. These data originate in a study of siplizumab effects on memory and regulatory T cells. Study observations and caveats: Apparently key alloresponse contributors, naive T cells also seemed more diverse than memory cells. Proliferating Tregs taken from siplizumab cultures were not shown to have a confirmed suppressive function.

V lost 2 bases and J lost 3, with 14 bases in between. Germline V gives CDR1 SGHTA, CDR2 FQGNSA. The CDR3 covers 16 residues. Clones were sequenced by immunoSEQ multiplex PCR, and TCRdb holds only the in-frame ones, with some missing. This table has 100,000 or so clones, about 91% appearing once. The sequenced material came from Tregs sorted from blood. The TCR was taken from a human donor in good health. This sequence joins TRBV7-2 and TRBJ2-1, with D tentatively TRBD1 or TRBD2 (5 bases each). The chain's CDR3 is CASSLRQRILYNEQFF. CDR3 bases: TGTGCCAGCAGCTTAAGACAGCGGATCCTCTACAATGAGCAGTTCTTC.